What follows describes a single T cell receptor beta chain. No cognate antigen has been identified for it. The junction shows a germline mismatch at one end, possibly a read error. Ficoll-Paque density gradient centrifugation was used to isolate PBMCs. Including the terminal cysteine and phenylalanine, the CDR3 comprises 11 residues. This entry keeps only the CDR3 DNA: 33 bases, framed from base 1. The germline V gene yields MNHEY for CDR1 and SVGEGT for CDR2. This sample was included in a study of T-cell memory formation after mild COVID-19 (dated by TCRdb to the early 2020s). Some background on the complete study: TCR sequence clusters from the two donors were found to be largely donor specific. T-cell clones expanding and contracting after mild COVID-19 in two donors were tracked by longitudinal TCRalpha and TCRbeta repertoire sequencing. The cohort comprised two young, previously healthy adult volunteers, one female and one male. The full study reports these points: SARS-CoV-2 specificity was not confirmed for the second-wave clones peaking on day 37. The study included only a couple of mild cases, and larger cohorts that include severe cases with pre-infection samples were judged to be necessary. Balanced CD4/CD8 phenotypes were observed for clones contracting from day 15 to 85, whereas a bias towards CD4+ was observed for a second wave of clones expanding from day 15 to 37. Some responding clones were found in pre-infection memory, which suggests that pre-existing cross-reactive memory T cells took part in the SARS-CoV-2 response. Contracting CD4+ clones appeared mostly in the CM and EM memory subsets, whereas CD8+ clones were enriched in EMRA.

TCRdb names Illumina NovaSeq 6000 as the instrument used. Using 5'RACE with constant-segment primers, TCRalpha and TCRbeta cDNA libraries were constructed, with sample barcodes and unique molecular identifiers added in the process. Trizol reagent was used to extract RNA from every sample. The libraries were amplified in two PCR steps, and the second step added a second sample barcode and Illumina TruSeq adapters. Sequencing of libraries was performed on an Illumina NovaSeq with 2 x 150 bp paired-end reads. In the original analysis: With migec v1.2.7, reads were demultiplexed and then collapsed into UMI-guided consensus sequences. With mixcr v2.1.11, UMI consensuses were aligned to TRA and TRB V and J templates and assembled into clonotypes. A clonotype was counted as expanded or contracted only when both edgeR and NoisET called the clonotype significant, with the noise models trained on biological replicates. For edgeR calls, a false discovery rate-adjusted p below 0.01 and a log2 fold-change threshold of 1 were applied. PCA with hierarchical clustering of max-normalized trajectories of the 1000 most abundant clonotypes was used as exploratory dynamics analysis. The CD4 or CD8 phenotype of responding clones was assigned using the separately sequenced CD4+ and CD8+ repertoires. The raw public data were reprocessed by TCRdb itself: fastp quality trimming at Q25, MiXCR clonotype calling, in-frame beta chains only. A single entry per CDR3 protein holds the most common genes and DNA from its merged rows. The V and J calls follow TCRdb's processing rather than the paper's. In this sample the table shows about 180,000 distinct CDR3 sequences, 15% to 20% of which occur a single time. More than 3% of the sample is held by the ten biggest clonotypes.

The chain employs TRBV6-2 or TRBV6-3 and TRBJ2-3; no D segment can be confidently identified. This clonotype was obtained from a young man who had mild COVID-19 (a few samples of this study predate the infection). The sample titles of this study are shuffled in the database, so cell type and time point are left out; the donor was told from shared clones. Source material: PBMCs or a T cell subset sorted from them (not recorded which). The CDR3 amino acid sequence is: CASTLQDTKYF. The bases read TGTGCCAGCACCCTGCAAGATACGAAGTATTTT.